This TCR beta chain appears in the sequencing data of a study of blood T cell repertoires in COVID-19. The overall study: The United States, Italy and Spain supplied acute and convalescent COVID-19 samples.

Here immunoSEQ multiplex PCR was the method, and the copy in TCRdb shows in-frame clones only, minus some. The sample consists of approximately 190,000 clones, less than 90% of them appearing once. With 8 bases removed from V and 6 bases from J, the gap between germline ends came to 8 bases. This CDR3 region has 11 residues. Germline V gene data show CDR1 as MGHDK and CDR2 as SYGVNS. The rearrangement uses TRBV25-1 and TRBJ2-1, with D unclear. The clonotype comes from a woman in her thirties or forties with acute or convalescent COVID-19. Sequenced input: peripheral blood. Here the CDR3 reads CASRGPNEQFF. DNA for the CDR3: TGTGCCAGCCGAGGCCCCAATGAGCAGTTCTTC.